This TCR beta chain was sequenced for a study of T-cell reconstitution after alpha-beta-depleted transplantation in children. Preparation of the TCRbeta library involved a method that used unique molecular identifiers. MiXCR, run by TCRdb on the PCR reads, gives a single entry per CDR3 protein. In the table there are about 210,000 distinct CDR3 sequences, roughly 18% of which are singletons. This clonotype was seen many times. Antigen: not known. Germline lookup yields CDR1 MDHEN and CDR2 SYDVKM. CDR3 length: 14 residues. V lost 6 bases, J lost 1 base, and 9 bases lay in between. Whole-study findings and limits: Day-60 TCRbeta diversity that was high in some patients was derived from surviving recipient T cells and thymic progenitors.

This sample comprised PBMCs, mostly from graft donor cells, obtained 360 days after TCRalphabeta/CD19-depleted stem cell transplant. This sequence originates from a male patient between 2 and 10 years old who had a stem cell transplant for acute lymphoblastic leukemia, so the T cells may come from the graft donor. V usage is TRBV28 and J usage is TRBJ2-2; D is perhaps TRBD2 (7 bases). The CDR3 coding sequence is TGTGCCAGCAGGGGGGGGCGGAACACCGGGGAGCTGTTTTTT. Amino acid sequence: CASRGGRNTGELFF.